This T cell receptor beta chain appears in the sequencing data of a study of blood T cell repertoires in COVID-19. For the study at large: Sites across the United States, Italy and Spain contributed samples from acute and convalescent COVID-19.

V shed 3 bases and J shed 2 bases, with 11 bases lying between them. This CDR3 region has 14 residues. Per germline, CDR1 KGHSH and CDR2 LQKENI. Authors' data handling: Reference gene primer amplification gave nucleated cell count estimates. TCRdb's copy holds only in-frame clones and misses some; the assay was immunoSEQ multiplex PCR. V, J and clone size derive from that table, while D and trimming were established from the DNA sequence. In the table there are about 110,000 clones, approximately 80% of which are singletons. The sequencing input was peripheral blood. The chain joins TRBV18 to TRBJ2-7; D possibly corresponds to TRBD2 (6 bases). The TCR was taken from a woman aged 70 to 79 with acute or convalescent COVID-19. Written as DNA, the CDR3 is TGTGCCAGCTCACCTTCGGGGGTCCCCTACGAGCAGTACTTC. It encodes CASSPSGVPYEQYF.